This T cell receptor (beta chain) comes out of a study of identical twins. TCRdb independently ran MiXCR on the 5' RACE reads; one entry per CDR3 protein. Of 250,000 to 300,000 distinct CDR3 sequences in the sample, over 8.5% are singletons; the top ten hold roughly 7%. This clonotype was picked up many times. The CDR3 spans 17 residues. V gave up 4 bases and J gave up 4 bases, with 22 bases separating them. The same specimen was also included in a second study, on yellow fever vaccine responses in identical twins.

The origin of this receptor is a young woman in good health. Sequences were obtained from CD8+ T cells sorted from blood. The chain couples TRBV12-3 or TRBV12-4 to TRBJ2-5; D is unclear. The CDR3 DNA reads TGTGCCAGCAGTTACGTTGGGGTATCCCCCTTTCCAGAGACCCAGTACTTC. Translated, it gives CASSYVGVSPFPETQYF.